The 26 T cell receptor beta chains given below trace back to one sample, sequenced in a study of beta chain features in type 1 diabetes. Reverse transcribing all isolated RNA meant expressed TCRB transcripts were sequenced. TCRdb's table, derived via immunoSEQ multiplex PCR, lists solely in-frame clones and lacks some. In the table there are some 150,000 clones, about 13% of which are singletons. The antigens these receptors bind are not known. Study results and caveats: Shortening of TCRB CDR3s, moderate but significant, appeared in all four CD4+ subsets of Type 1 diabetes patients.

The material sequenced was central memory CD4+ T cells from blood. The receptors derive from a man aged 18-30 years with type 1 diabetes.

V gene TRBV21-1 combines with J gene TRBJ1-3. TRBV21-1 is reported as a pseudogene. The CDR3 runs to 14 residues. CDR3 nucleotide sequence: TGTGCCAGCAGACCGGGCCACTCTGGAAACACCATATATTTT. As protein: CASRPGHSGNTIYF.

With regard to this clone: A much larger clone differs by one base, so this may be a read error. Other DNA sequences from this sample encode an identical CDR3 as well. The V call is TRBV25-1, the J call TRBJ1-1; D uncertain. This CDR3 contains 15 residues. Germline CDR1 is MGHDK and CDR2 is SYGVNS. With 2 bases removed from V and 2 bases from J, the gap between germline ends came to 12 bases. The chain's CDR3 is CASSERLRENTEAFF. For the CDR3, the DNA is TGTGCCAGCAGTGAACGGTTACGGGAAAACACTGAAGCTTTCTTT.

The V call is TRBV19, the J call TRBJ1-2; TRBD1 aligns across 8 bases. In germline, CDR1 is LNHDA, CDR2 SQIVND (reference sequence). After removal of 7 bases from V and 6 bases from J, the junction contained 4 bases not matched to a gene. The CDR3 runs to 12 residues. The CDR3, as DNA: TGTGCCAGTAAAGGACAGGGAGATGGCTACACCTTC. This translates into CASKGQGDGYTF.

This clone appeared a few times. The chain carries TRBV10-3 and TRBJ2-2; tentative D call: TRBD2 (5 bases). Germline V gives CDR1 ENHRY, CDR2 SYGVKD. The CDR3 spans 15 residues. Trimming took 9 bases from V and 1 from J, leaving 15 bases between them. The chain's CDR3 is CAIRGESVNTGELFF. In DNA form, the CDR3 reads TGTGCCATTCGGGGAGAATCTGTGAACACCGGGGAGCTGTTTTTT.

The rearrangement uses TRBV7-9 and TRBJ1-5; D is perhaps TRBD1 (5 bases). CDR1 and CDR2 from the germline V gene are SEHNR and FQNEAQ (reference sequence). This CDR3 is 14 amino acids long. V shed 0 bases and J shed 7 bases, with 10 bases lying between them. In nucleotides, the CDR3 is TGTGCCAGCAGCTTAGCGCATGGGGGACAGCCCCAGCATTTT. This encodes CASSLAHGGQPQHF.

This clone was detected only a few times. The V gene is TRBV29-1, the J gene TRBJ1-1, with 9 bases that match TRBD1. There are 14 residues in the CDR3. Trimming at V came to 6 bases and at J to 4 bases, leaving 9 bases not matched to a gene. Germline CDR1 reads SQVTM; CDR2 reads ANQGSEA. Here the CDR3 reads CSVEQGAGGTEAFF. The CDR3 DNA reads TGCAGCGTAGAACAGGGGGCCGGTGGCACTGAAGCTTTCTTT.

This clone was detected ten times or more. The CDR3 bases are TGTGCCAGCAGCTTCGGGGACAGGGCCGGGATAGAGGGCTACACCTTC. Translated, it gives CASSFGDRAGIEGYTF. V gene TRBV7-3 combines with J gene TRBJ1-2, with TRBD1 identical over 9 bases. This CDR3 has 16 amino acids. Trimming cost V 3 bases and J 8 bases; bases outside gene matches: 13. Germline V gene lookup returns CDR1 SGHTA and CDR2 FQGTGA. The full variable domain, with the rest looked up from reference TRBV7-3 and TRBJ1-2, is GAGVSQTPSNKVTEKGKYVELRCDPISGHTALYWYRQSLGQGPEFLIYFQGTGAADDSGLPNDRFFAVRPEGSVSTLKIQRTERGDSAVYLCASSFGDRAGIEGYTFGSGTRLTVV.

The V and J genes are TRBV12-5 and TRBJ1-1; D unclear. Trimming removed 5 bases from V and 7 bases from J, with 17 bases in between. This CDR3 spans 14 amino acids. The V gene's germline CDR1 is LGHNT and CDR2 FRNRAP. CDR3 region: CASGPLAALGEAFF. For the CDR3, the DNA is TGTGCTAGTGGTCCCCTGGCGGCTCTAGGTGAAGCTTTCTTT.

CDR3 residues: CASSRQGLSYEQYF. The CDR3 DNA reads as TGTGCCAGCAGCAGACAGGGGCTCTCCTACGAGCAGTACTTC. The chain employs TRBV5-4 and TRBJ2-7; 8 nucleotides match TRBD1. The CDR3 loop spans 14 amino acids. Germline lookup yields CDR1 SGHNT and CDR2 YYREEE (reference sequence). V lost 4 bases and J lost 0; bases outside the gene matches: 3.

This clone occurred a few times. V and J are TRBV10-3 and TRBJ1-1; 9 bases are shared with TRBD1. Germline CDR1 is ENHRY and CDR2 is SYGVKD. V shed 8 bases and J 5 bases; nucleotides not matched to a gene: 6. The CDR3 totals 13 residues. The CDR3 loop is CAIQQGARTEAFF. The CDR3 DNA reads as TGTGCCATCCAACAGGGGGCGCGAACTGAAGCTTTCTTT.

The rearrangement joins TRBV15 to TRBJ1-1; 7 nucleotides agree with TRBD1. Germline CDR1 reads LNHNV; CDR2 reads YYDKDF (reference sequence). V was pared by 1 base and J by 1 base, with 3 bases of the junction left unmatched. CDR3 length equals 15 residues. CDR3 residues: CATSRAGTANTEAFF. The CDR3 DNA reads as TGTGCCACCAGCAGAGCCGGGACAGCGAACACTGAAGCTTTCTTT. The variable domain in full, completed from reference TRBV15 and TRBJ1-1, reads DAMVIQNPRYQVTQFGKPVTLSCSQTLNHNVMYWYQQKSSQAPKLLFHYYDKDFNNEADTPDNFQSRRPNTSFCFLDIRSPGLGDTAMYLCATSRAGTANTEAFFGQGTRLTVV.

At least ten counts were recorded for this clone. The chain is built from TRBV6-5 and TRBJ2-7; D call uncertain. The germline V gene encodes CDR1 MNHEY and CDR2 SVGAGI. V was shortened by 4 bases and J by 7 bases, with 11 bases between the two germline ends. CDR3 size: 12 residues. CDR3 residues: CASSSTNQEQYF. CDR3 nucleotide sequence: TGTGCCAGCAGTTCGACCAACCAGGAGCAGTACTTC.

This clone has a single count. One junction end disagrees with the germline gene, perhaps due to a read error. The V gene is TRBV29-1, the J gene TRBJ1-2; D uncertain. The CDR3 loop spans 11 amino acids. Looked up from germline, CDR1 is SQVTM and CDR2 is ANQGSEA. CDR3 nucleotide sequence: TGCAGCGTTGAAGACGGCTATGGCGACACCTTC. Protein product: CSVEDGYGDTF.

This clone was detected ten times or more. This chain uses TRBV29-1 with TRBJ2-5; 11 positions match TRBD2. CDR1 SQVTM and CDR2 ANQGSEA come from the germline V gene. The length of the CDR3 is 14 residues. Trimming removed 7 bases from V and 5 bases from J; junction bases left unmatched: 9. The CDR3 DNA is TGCAGCGCGATCCTAGCGGGGGGCGAGGAGACCCAGTACTTC. It is translated as CSAILAGGEETQYF.

This clone was observed a handful of times. This chain links TRBV7-2 with TRBJ1-1, with a possible D match to TRBD1 (5 bases). Per germline, CDR1 SGHTA and CDR2 FQGNSA. There are 14 residues in the CDR3. Trimming shortened V by 5 bases and J by 1 base, and 11 bases separated the two germline ends. For the CDR3, the DNA is TGTGCCAGCAGCCTCGCCGACAGGAACACTGAAGCTTTCTTT. Protein: CASSLADRNTEAFF.

The rearrangement joins TRBV29-1 to TRBJ1-2; 7 bases are shared with TRBD1. The V and J ends lost 5 bases and 7 bases, in that order; junction bases with no gene match: 16. The CDR3 totals 15 residues. Germline V gene lookup returns CDR1 SQVTM and CDR2 ANQGSEA. CDR3 in amino acids: CSVPAPTGVGRGYTF. CDR3 bases: TGCAGCGTTCCCGCACCTACAGGGGTGGGTCGTGGCTACACCTTC.

V usage is TRBV5-1 and J usage is TRBJ2-1; tentatively, D is TRBD1 (6 bases). Germline CDR1 is SGHRS and CDR2 is YFSETQ. This CDR3 contains 16 residues. V was cut by 3 bases and J by 8 bases, with 21 bases left in between. The CDR3 nucleotides are TGCGCCAGCAGCTCGGCCCACGGGACAACCATCGATGAGCAGTTCTTC. It encodes CASSSAHGTTIDEQFF.

A few counts support this clone. The chain uses TRBV5-4 and TRBJ1-1; D is possibly TRBD1 (6 bases). The V gene lost 4 bases and the J gene lost 2 bases, with 15 bases spanning the gap. This CDR3 is built from 15 residues. CDR1 and CDR2 (germline): SGHNT, YYREEE (reference sequence). DNA for the CDR3: TGTGCCAGCAGCCCCCAGCCCGGGGGCAACACTGAAGCTTTCTTT. Protein sequence: CASSPQPGGNTEAFF. The variable domain in full, completed from reference TRBV5-4 and TRBJ1-1, reads ETGVTQSPTHLIKTRGQQVTLRCSSQSGHNTVSWYQQALGQGPQFIFQYYREEENGRGNFPPRFSGLQFPNYSSELNVNALELDDSALYLCASSPQPGGNTEAFFGQGTRLTVV.

The CDR3 DNA follows: TGTGCCATTTCCAGGGGGCAAGGAGAGACCCAGTACTTC. Translating gives CAISRGQGETQYF. The chain recombines TRBV6-5 with TRBJ2-5; 8 nucleotides align to TRBD1. This CDR3 region has 13 residues. From germline, CDR1 is MNHEY and CDR2 SVGAGI. J lost 4 bases, V lost 10 bases, and 8 bases had no gene match.

This clone appeared a few times. V is TRBV6-6 and J is TRBJ1-1; maybe TRBD1 (6 bases). V was clipped by 7 bases and J by 1 base, with 16 bases between them. CDR1 is MNHNY and CDR2 is SVGAGI in the germline V gene (reference sequence). The CDR3 has 15 amino acids. CDR3 region: CASTPAGDRNTEAFF. Written as DNA, the CDR3 is TGTGCCAGCACCCCGGCAGGGGATCGGAACACTGAAGCTTTCTTT.

This chain links TRBV23-1 with TRBJ1-1; D may be TRBD1 (5 bases). TRBV23-1 falls under the ORF class, with uncertain function. The germline V and J ends were trimmed by 0 bases and 4 bases, with 12 bases remaining between them. This CDR3 is built from 15 residues. The CDR3 DNA sequence: TGCGCCAGCAGTCAATCCACAGGTCAGAGCACTGAAGCTTTCTTT. Translated: CASSQSTGQSTEAFF.

This clone was observed a handful of times. V is TRBV28 and J is TRBJ1-2; the D is unclear. The V end lost 2 bases, the J end lost 6 bases, and 7 bases lay between the germline ends. Germline V lookup: CDR1 MDHEN, CDR2 SYDVKM. CDR3 length equals 12 residues. The CDR3 reads CASSLRWDGYTF. Written as DNA, the CDR3 is TGTGCCAGCAGTTTAAGGTGGGATGGCTACACCTTC.

The chain joins TRBV5-4 to TRBJ2-7; TRBD2 agrees at 12 bases. The junction had 6 bases not matched to a gene; V was cut back by 6 bases and J by 5 bases. The germline gives CDR1 SGHNT, CDR2 YYREEE (reference sequence). There are 14 residues in the CDR3. This CDR3 is CASKLAGGIHEQYF. For the CDR3, the DNA is TGTGCCAGCAAACTAGCGGGGGGCATCCACGAGCAGTACTTC.

This clone turned up a few times. The V and J genes are TRBV7-6 and TRBJ2-7; 7 nucleotides line up with TRBD1. Trimming removed 2 bases from V and 2 bases from J; junction bases left unmatched: 3. There are 14 residues in the CDR3. Germline CDR1 is SGHVS and CDR2 is FNYEAQ. The CDR3 region has the DNA TGTGCCAGCAGCTTAAACAGGGGCCCCTACGAGCAGTACTTC. Protein sequence: CASSLNRGPYEQYF.

The chain couples TRBV29-1 to TRBJ2-1; unclear D gene. The CDR3 is 11 amino acids. V lost 7 bases and J lost 4, with 8 bases in between. The germline V gene has CDR1 SQVTM and CDR2 ANQGSEA. Written as DNA, the CDR3 is TGCAGCGCATTACCGTACAATGAGCAGTTCTTC. Its protein is CSALPYNEQFF.

The rearrangement uses TRBV6-1 and TRBJ2-6, with no clear D. Trimming left V 8 bases short and J 0 bases short, with 11 bases between. The CDR3 covers 15 residues. Germline V gene data show CDR1 as MNHNS and CDR2 as SASEGT. In DNA form, the CDR3 reads TGTGCCAGCCCCGAGGAGATCTCTGGGGCCAACGTCCTGACTTTC. This translates into CASPEEISGANVLTF.